Following are 24 T cell receptor beta chains from one sample sequenced in a study of blood T cell repertoires in COVID-19. TCRdb keeps only in-frame clones here, not all; method: immunoSEQ multiplex PCR. The table has about 170,000 clones, more than 90% seen once. The sequenced material came from peripheral blood. The receptors derive from a man aged 45 to 65 with acute or convalescent COVID-19.

As DNA, the CDR3 is TGTGCCAGCAGCTGGGGACAGTCCAATTCACCCCTCCACTTT. It specifies CASSWGQSNSPLHF. This rearrangement joins TRBV5-8 to TRBJ1-6; 7 positions match TRBD1. There are 14 residues in the CDR3. Germline V gene data show CDR1 as SGHTS and CDR2 as YDEGEE. The V gene end was trimmed by 3 bases and the J gene end by 7 bases; junction bases not matched to a gene: 4. The full variable domain, with the rest looked up from reference TRBV5-8 and TRBJ1-6, is EAGVTQSPTHLIKTRGQQATLRCSPISGHTSVYWYQQALGLGLQFLLWYDEGEERNRGNFPPRFSGRQFPNYSSELNVNALELEDSALYLCASSWGQSNSPLHFGNGTRLTVT.

In its sample, this clone was seen once. V usage is TRBV30 and J usage is TRBJ2-7; TRBD1 agrees at 9 bases. This CDR3 is built from 13 residues. V shed 3 bases and J 4 bases; nucleotides not matched to a gene: 4. CDR1 is GTSNPN and CDR2 is SVGIG in the germline V gene (reference sequence). DNA for the CDR3: TGTGCCTGGAGCCCGGGACAGGGTTACGAGCAGTACTTC. It codes for CAWSPGQGYEQYF.

V and J are TRBV10-3 and TRBJ1-1; D unresolved. Trimming removed 0 bases at V and 1 base at J, with 12 bases between. Germline CDR1 ENHRY, CDR2 SYGVKD. This CDR3 is built from 16 residues. The CDR3 loop is CAISESGRTSNTEAFF. DNA of the CDR3: TGTGCCATCAGTGAGTCGGGGAGGACTTCGAACACTGAAGCTTTCTTT.

The rearrangement joins TRBV7-3 to TRBJ2-2; 8 bases are a match to TRBD2. Germline V CDR1 and CDR2: SGHTA, FQGTGA. V shed 5 bases, J shed 3 bases, and the junction held 11 bases outside the gene matches. The CDR3 loop spans 17 amino acids. This CDR3 is CASSQRAGTRHTGELFF. The CDR3 DNA follows: TGTGCCAGCAGCCAGAGAGCCGGGACTAGACACACCGGGGAGCTGTTTTTT.

The gene calls are TRBV29-1 and TRBJ1-2; TRBD1 matches 9 bases. V lost 4 bases to trimming and J lost 4 bases; unmatched junction nucleotides: 4. CDR3 length: 13 residues. CDR1 and CDR2 (germline): SQVTM, ANQGSEA. The CDR3 nucleotides are TGCAGCGTTGCCCCGACAGGGGGCTATGGCTACACCTTC. It specifies CSVAPTGGYGYTF. Drawing the rest from reference TRBV29-1 and TRBJ1-2, the complete variable domain is SAVISQKPSRDICQRGTSLTIQCQVDSQVTMMFWYRQQPGQSLTLIATANQGSEATYESGFVIDKFPISRPNLTFSTLTVSNMSPEDSSIYLCSVAPTGGYGYTFGSGTRLTVV.

The genes are TRBV28 and TRBJ1-2; 10 positions match TRBD1. V shed 3 bases and J 7 bases; nucleotides not matched to a gene: 8. The CDR3 contains 15 residues. Germline assignment: CDR1 MDHEN and CDR2 SYDVKM. CDR3 region: CASSLGDRGRTGYTF. The CDR3 DNA sequence: TGTGCCAGCAGTTTGGGAGACAGGGGGCGAACTGGCTACACCTTC.

This clone was seen only a few times. The chain carries TRBV5-1 and TRBJ1-2; D is undetermined. The germline V gene has CDR1 SGHRS and CDR2 YFSETQ. The germline V and J ends were trimmed by 0 bases and 3 bases, with 9 bases remaining between them. The CDR3 extends over 14 amino acids. The CDR3 is CASSLGGIDYGYTF. Written as DNA, the CDR3 is TGCGCCAGCAGCTTGGGAGGTATTGACTATGGCTACACCTTC.

This clone was counted between two and nine times. This chain uses TRBV3-1 (or the pseudogene TRBV3-2) with TRBJ1-2; D is possibly TRBD1 (6 bases). V lost 1 base, J lost 6 bases, and 9 bases lay in between. The CDR3 is 13 residues long. Germline V gives CDR1 LGHDT, CDR2 YNNKEL (reference sequence). DNA for the CDR3: TGTGCCAGCAGCCAAGTAAGGACAGATGGCTACACCTTC. Residues: CASSQVRTDGYTF.

This clone has a handful of counts. The rearrangement uses TRBV29-1 and TRBJ2-1; D ambiguous. The CDR3 covers 15 residues. The V and J ends lost 3 bases and 0 bases respectively, with 12 bases between them. Germline V CDR1 and CDR2: SQVTM, ANQGSEA. This CDR3 is CSVDREPSSYNEQFF. The DNA of the CDR3 is TGCAGCGTTGACCGCGAGCCGTCCTCCTACAATGAGCAGTTCTTC.

This chain connects TRBV19 to TRBJ1-6; TRBD1 matches 7 bases. This CDR3 contains 15 residues. Germline V lookup: CDR1 LNHDA, CDR2 SQIVND (reference sequence). The junction had 6 bases not matched to a gene; V was cut back by 3 bases and J by 7 bases. CDR3 region: CASSIGRQGNSPLHF. The CDR3 DNA reads TGTGCCAGTAGTATTGGACGACAGGGAAATTCACCCCTCCACTTT.

This chain links TRBV7-9 with TRBJ2-7, with 9 bases that match TRBD1. J was trimmed by 3 bases and V by 3 bases; bases with no gene match: 6. The CDR3 consists of 15 residues. Germline values: CDR1 SEHNR, CDR2 FQNEAQ (reference sequence). DNA for the CDR3: TGTGCCAGCAGCTTCGGACAGGGGACGCTCTACGAGCAGTACTTC. Residues: CASSFGQGTLYEQYF.

In its sample, this clone was seen a few times. The chain uses TRBV28 and TRBJ1-1; D not resolved. V was pared by 3 bases and J by 0 bases, with 11 bases between. The length of the CDR3 is 15 residues. Germline V CDR1 and CDR2: MDHEN, SYDVKM. CDR3 DNA sequence: TGTGCCAGCAGTTTTCCCCTAGGTCTGAACACTGAAGCTTTCTTT. This translates into CASSFPLGLNTEAFF.

The gene calls are TRBV2 and TRBJ2-7; TRBD1 matches at 9 bases. The length of the CDR3 is 12 residues. From germline, CDR1 is SNHLY and CDR2 FYNNEI. Trimming removed 5 bases from V and 5 bases from J; junction bases left unmatched: 1. The CDR3 sequence is CASSRQGDEQYF. DNA for the CDR3: TGTGCCAGCAGTCGACAGGGGGACGAGCAGTACTTC.

The rearrangement links TRBV5-1 to TRBJ1-4, with a possible D match to TRBD1 (6 bases). Germline CDR1 and CDR2: SGHRS and YFSETQ. The V end was cut by 4 bases, the J end by 3 bases, with 16 bases between. This CDR3 contains 16 residues. CDR3: CASSVQPGQSNEKLFF. CDR3 nucleotide sequence: TGCGCCAGCAGCGTCCAACCGGGACAATCTAATGAAAAACTGTTTTTT.

The chain is built from TRBV28 and TRBJ1-4, with D uncertain. The CDR3 loop spans 15 amino acids. Germline lookup yields CDR1 MDHEN and CDR2 SYDVKM. The germline V and J ends were trimmed by 4 bases and 0 bases, with 9 bases remaining between them. CDR3 sequence reads: CASSSPVATNEKLFF. The DNA for the CDR3 is TGTGCCAGCAGTTCCCCAGTTGCAACTAATGAAAAACTGTTTTTT.

The rearrangement joins TRBV2 to TRBJ2-4, with D possibly being TRBD1 (5 bases). Germline V gene sequence: CDR1 SNHLY, CDR2 FYNNEI. The length of the CDR3 is 12 residues. Trimming shortened V by 6 bases and J by 8 bases, and 11 bases separated the two germline ends. The CDR3 region is CASSRPRDIQYF. In DNA form, the CDR3 reads TGTGCCAGCAGCAGGCCCAGGGACATTCAGTACTTC.

The rearrangement uses TRBV5-1 and TRBJ2-1, with TRBD2 identical over 7 bases. The V gene's germline CDR1 is SGHRS and CDR2 YFSETQ. The CDR3 extends over 14 amino acids. Trimming took 1 base from V and 10 from J; bases not matched to a gene: 8. The CDR3 reads CASSLWGGSGEQFF. CDR3 nucleotides: TGCGCCAGCAGCTTGTGGGGCGGGAGTGGGGAGCAGTTCTTC.

This clone was counted a single time. V usage is TRBV5-1 and J usage is TRBJ2-1; a possible D gene is TRBD1 (6 bases). CDR3 length: 15 amino acids. Trimming cost V 2 bases and J 6 bases, with 15 bases left between them. Germline loops: CDR1 SGHRS, CDR2 YFSETQ. The CDR3 DNA reads TGCGCCAGCAGCTTCTTAGGGGGACAAGGCAATGAGCAGTTCTTC. It encodes CASSFLGGQGNEQFF.

The chain combines TRBV25-1 with TRBJ1-6; D gene ambiguous. Between the trimmed V and J ends, which lost 8 bases and 7 bases, there was a span of 12 bases. CDR3 size: 13 residues. Germline V gene sequence: CDR1 MGHDK, CDR2 SYGVNS. In DNA, the CDR3 is TGTGCCAGCTCCGCCCCAGGCAATTCACCCCTCCACTTT. Its translation: CASSAPGNSPLHF.

The chain joins TRBV27 to TRBJ2-7, with 7 positions matching TRBD2. CDR1 is MNHEY and CDR2 is SMNVEV in the germline V gene (reference sequence). V shed 6 bases and J 0 bases; nucleotides not matched to a gene: 5. The CDR3 runs to 14 residues. CDR3 in amino acids: CASRAGFGSYEQYF. Here the CDR3 DNA reads TGTGCCAGCAGAGCGGGATTCGGCTCCTACGAGCAGTACTTC.

This sequence joins TRBV3-1 (or the pseudogene TRBV3-2) and TRBJ1-2, with D possibly being TRBD1 (5 bases). The germline CDR1 and CDR2 sequences are LGHDT and YNNKEL (reference sequence). The CDR3 totals 13 residues. V lost 3 bases and J lost 4, with 9 bases in between. The CDR3 region has the DNA TGTGCCAGCAGCCAGGGGCAGGTCTATGGCTACACCTTC. Amino acids: CASSQGQVYGYTF.

The chain combines TRBV7-2 with TRBJ2-5; perhaps TRBD1 as D (6 bases). With 4 bases removed from V and 5 bases from J, the gap between germline ends came to 14 bases. Germline CDR1 and CDR2: SGHTA and FQGNSA. This CDR3 has 14 amino acids. The CDR3 nucleotides read TGTGCCAGCAGCTCCTGGCCAAGGGGGGAGACCCAGTACTTC. Translated, it gives CASSSWPRGETQYF.

The rearrangement links TRBV7-3 to TRBJ2-3, with 10 positions matching TRBD2. Germline loops: CDR1 SGHTA, CDR2 FQGTGA. Trimming at V came to 2 bases and at J to 6 bases, leaving 5 bases not matched to a gene. This CDR3 has 15 amino acids. The chain's CDR3 is CASSLLSSGGDTQYF. The CDR3 nucleotides read TGTGCCAGCAGCTTATTAAGTAGCGGGGGGGATACGCAGTATTTT.

V usage is TRBV24-1 and J usage is TRBJ2-3, with 9 bases that match TRBD1. The CDR3 spans 17 residues. CDR1 is KGHDR and CDR2 is SFDVKD in the germline V gene. V lost 9 bases to trimming and J lost 6 bases; unmatched junction nucleotides: 18. In nucleotides, the CDR3 is TGTGCCACCGGAGGGGCAGACGGGACAGGGTTCATGGATACGCAGTATTTT. It yields the protein CATGGADGTGFMDTQYF.